This T cell receptor (beta chain) is drawn from a study of cytomegalovirus exposure and HLA in healthy donors. The PCR employed 60 Vbeta primers together with 13 Jbeta primers. Original methodology: Later analysis identified some 88 million unique TCR beta chains, approximately 10 million shared. Assay used: immunoSEQ multiplex PCR; TCRdb lists only in-frame clones, some missing. The V and J calls and clone size come from that table; D and trimming were worked out from the DNA. The sample lists around 100,000 clones, more than 65% seen once, with about 9.4% in the top ten. Study results and caveats: Follow-up analysis seemed to connect common viral pathogens with several of the most significant clusters identified. CMV antigen specificity was confirmed in vitro for three CMV-associated chains.

The J segment lost 7 bases and the V segment lost 5 bases, leaving 5 bases of the junction unmatched. The CDR3 sequence is 12 residues long. The V gene's germline CDR1 is SGHNT and CDR2 YYREEE (reference sequence). In regard to this clone: The antigen remains unidentified.

The TCR comes from a woman under 30 in good health and CMV-seropositive. Sequencing input: PBMCs. V usage is TRBV5-4 and J usage is TRBJ1-1; 7 nucleotides match TRBD1. CDR3 sequence (DNA): TGTGCCAGCAGGACAGGGACAAGTGAAGCTTTCTTT. This translates into CASRTGTSEAFF. The full variable domain, in which reference TRBV5-4 and TRBJ1-1 provide the parts outside the CDR3, is ETGVTQSPTHLIKTRGQQVTLRCSSQSGHNTVSWYQQALGQGPQFIFQYYREEENGRGNFPPRFSGLQFPNYSSELNVNALELDDSALYLCASRTGTSEAFFGQGTRLTVV.